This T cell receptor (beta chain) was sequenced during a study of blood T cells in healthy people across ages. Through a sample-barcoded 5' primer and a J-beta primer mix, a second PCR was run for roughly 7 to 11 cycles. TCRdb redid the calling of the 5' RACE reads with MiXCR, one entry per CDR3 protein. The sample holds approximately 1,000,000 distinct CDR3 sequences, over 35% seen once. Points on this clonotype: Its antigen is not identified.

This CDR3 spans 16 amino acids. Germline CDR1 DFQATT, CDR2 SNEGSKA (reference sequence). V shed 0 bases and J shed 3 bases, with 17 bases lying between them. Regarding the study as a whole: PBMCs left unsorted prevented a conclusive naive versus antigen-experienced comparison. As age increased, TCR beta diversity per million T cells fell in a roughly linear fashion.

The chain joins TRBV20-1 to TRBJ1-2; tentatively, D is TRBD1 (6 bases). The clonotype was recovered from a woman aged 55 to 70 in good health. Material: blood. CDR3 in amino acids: CSARDPKGGRDYGYTF. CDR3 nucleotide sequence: TGCAGTGCTAGAGACCCTAAAGGGGGGCGCGACTATGGCTACACCTTC.